The 21 T cell receptor beta chains below all came from one sample that was sequenced in a study of cytomegalovirus exposure and HLA in healthy donors. PCR involved 60 Vbeta and 13 Jbeta primers. Assay: immunoSEQ multiplex PCR; the TCRdb copy retains only in-frame clones and omits some. The sample lists roughly 140,000 clones; roughly 70% were seen once. The source material was PBMCs. The receptor source for this set is a woman aged 40-49 years in good health and CMV-seronegative.

This chain links TRBV2 with TRBJ2-5, with 12 bases that match TRBD2. The CDR3 contains 17 residues. Germline assignment: CDR1 SNHLY and CDR2 FYNNEI. The trim removed 3 bases at V and 2 bases at J, leaving 7 bases unmatched. The CDR3 loop reads CASSESSGGARQETQYF. CDR3 bases: TGTGCCAGCAGTGAGTCTAGCGGGGGGGCAAGGCAAGAGACCCAGTACTTC.

The rearrangement links TRBV9 to TRBJ2-1; D possibly corresponds to TRBD2 (6 bases). The CDR3 contains 16 residues. Between the trimmed V and J ends, which lost 3 bases and 0 bases, there was a span of 13 bases. Germline values: CDR1 SGDLS, CDR2 YYNGEE. Here the CDR3 reads CASSAPAGSSYNEQFF. The CDR3 DNA reads as TGTGCCAGCAGCGCCCCAGCCGGGAGCTCCTACAATGAGCAGTTCTTC.

V and J are TRBV27 and TRBJ2-2, with D unclear. The CDR3 totals 12 residues. CDR1 is MNHEY, CDR2 SMNVEV, per germline (reference sequence). The V end lost 6 bases, the J end lost 5 bases, and 7 bases lay between the germline ends. The CDR3 DNA follows: TGTGCCAGCAGCCCCACAACCGGGGAGCTGTTTTTT. The encoded protein is CASSPTTGELFF.

V gene TRBV19 combines with J gene TRBJ1-2; D not certain. The CDR3 length is 16 residues. V dropped 5 bases and J dropped 8 bases, with 24 bases sitting between them. The germline V gene encodes CDR1 LNHDA and CDR2 SQIVND (reference sequence). The CDR3 region is CASSYLETQSTRGYTF. CDR3 DNA sequence: TGTGCCAGTAGTTATTTAGAGACGCAATCAACGAGGGGCTACACCTTC.

V and J are TRBV6-1 and TRBJ1-1; 8 bases align to TRBD1. From germline, CDR1 is MNHNS and CDR2 SASEGT. The CDR3 covers 15 residues. With 5 bases clipped from V and 5 bases from J, the junction kept 10 bases outside the gene matches. The CDR3 spells CASSPQTGDYTEAFF. In DNA, the CDR3 is TGTGCCAGCAGTCCCCAGACAGGGGATTATACTGAAGCTTTCTTT.

The chain uses TRBV11-2 and TRBJ2-2, with a possible D match to TRBD1 (6 bases). The germline V and J ends were trimmed by 4 bases and 1 base, with 13 bases remaining between them. This CDR3 is 16 amino acids long. Germline-derived CDR1 and CDR2 are SGHAT and FQNNGV. This CDR3 reads CASSSWTALNTGELFF. The CDR3 coding sequence is TGTGCCAGCAGCTCTTGGACAGCGCTGAACACCGGGGAGCTGTTTTTT. The full variable domain, its missing parts supplied by reference TRBV11-2 and TRBJ2-2, is EAGVAQSPRYKIIEKRQSVAFWCNPISGHATLYWYQQILGQGPKLLIQFQNNGVVDDSQLPKDRFSAERLKGVDSTLKIQPAKLEDSAVYLCASSSWTALNTGELFFGEGSRLTVL.

This sequence joins TRBV30 and TRBJ1-5; D may be TRBD1 (6 bases). V shed 0 bases and J shed 5 bases, with 8 bases lying between them. This CDR3 comprises 13 residues. Looked up from germline, CDR1 is GTSNPN and CDR2 is SVGIG (reference sequence). CDR3 in DNA: TGTGCCTGGAGTGTACAGGGTTATCAGCCCCAGCATTTT. Its translation is CAWSVQGYQPQHF.

CDR3 loop: CASSPDVASGPPDTQYF. The DNA for the CDR3 is TGTGCCAGCAGCCCAGACGTAGCTAGCGGCCCTCCGGATACGCAGTATTTT. The V call is TRBV7-9, the J call TRBJ2-3; 7 nucleotides agree with TRBD2. V was pared by 5 bases and J by 6 bases, with 17 bases of the junction left unmatched. This CDR3 has 17 residues. CDR1 is SEHNR and CDR2 is FQNEAQ in the germline V gene (reference sequence).

V gene TRBV19 combines with J gene TRBJ2-4; TRBD2 aligns across 8 bases. Germline V gene data show CDR1 as LNHDA and CDR2 as SQIVND (reference sequence). The length of the CDR3 is 14 residues. Trimming took 8 bases from V and 5 from J; bases not matched to a gene: 8. The CDR3 here is CASLDSGDENIQYF. The CDR3 region has the DNA TGTGCCAGTCTCGATAGCGGGGACGAAAACATTCAGTACTTC.

The rearrangement joins TRBV6-1 to TRBJ1-6; TRBD1 matches at 7 bases. CDR3 length: 15 amino acids. CDR1 is MNHNS and CDR2 is SASEGT in the germline V gene. V lost 6 bases to trimming and J lost 6 bases; unmatched junction nucleotides: 8. The CDR3 DNA sequence: TGTGCCAGCAGGACCCGGGACAGTCTTAATTCACCCCTCCACTTT. This gives the protein CASRTRDSLNSPLHF.

The CDR3 region is CASSLSHSSGNTIYF. CDR3 coding DNA: TGTGCCAGCAGCTTATCACACAGCTCTGGAAACACCATATATTTT. V is TRBV7-2 and J is TRBJ1-3; no clear D. There are 15 residues in the CDR3. Germline V gene lookup returns CDR1 SGHTA and CDR2 FQGNSA. V lost 2 bases and J 0 bases, leaving 8 bases between the germline ends. Together with reference TRBV7-2 and TRBJ1-3, the CDR3 gives the full variable domain: GAGVSQSPSNKVTEKGKDVELRCDPISGHTALYWYRQSLGQGLEFLIYFQGNSAPDKSGLPSDRFSAERTGGSVSTLTIQRTQQEDSAVYLCASSLSHSSGNTIYFGEGSWLTVV.

The chain joins TRBV2 to TRBJ2-5; no definite D call. V was trimmed by 4 bases and J by 2 bases, leaving 11 bases between them. CDR1 and CDR2 (germline): SNHLY, FYNNEI. There are 14 residues in the CDR3. The CDR3 coding sequence is TGTGCCAGCAGTGCATCTAATTCACAAGAGACCCAGTACTTC. Residues: CASSASNSQETQYF. The entire variable domain, with the rest obtained from reference TRBV2 and TRBJ2-5, is as follows: EPEVTQTPSHQVTQMGQEVILRCVPISNHLYFYWYRQILGQKVEFLVSFYNNEISEKSEIFDDQFSVERPDGSNFTLKIRSTKLEDSAMYFCASSASNSQETQYFGPGTRLLVL.

The V call is TRBV11-2, the J call TRBJ2-7, with D possibly TRBD2 on 6 matching bases. Trimming left V 7 bases short and J 2 bases short, with 9 bases between. This CDR3 comprises 12 residues. Germline loops: CDR1 SGHAT, CDR2 FQNNGV. CDR3: CASTWGAYEQYF. Here the CDR3 DNA reads TGTGCCAGCACCTGGGGGGCCTACGAGCAGTACTTC.

The genes are TRBV6-6 and TRBJ2-6; D unresolved. Per germline, CDR1 MNHNY and CDR2 SVGAGI (reference sequence). The CDR3 sequence is 14 residues long. V was trimmed by 5 bases and J by 2 bases, leaving 7 bases between them. CDR3 residues: CASSPPAGANVLTF. The DNA for the CDR3 is TGTGCCAGCAGTCCACCGGCTGGGGCCAACGTCCTGACTTTC.

The chain recombines TRBV7-8 with TRBJ1-1, with D possibly TRBD1 on 6 matching bases. Germline V CDR1 and CDR2: SGHVS, FQNEAQ. This CDR3 region has 15 residues. Deletions cut 7 bases from V and 2 bases from J, with 17 bases between. CDR3 loop: CASTQGGGVNTEAFF. CDR3 bases: TGTGCCAGCACCCAAGGGGGGGGAGTTAACACTGAAGCTTTCTTT.

J is TRBJ2-3 and V is TRBV9, with TRBD1 matching over 10 bases. Germline values: CDR1 SGDLS, CDR2 YYNGEE. V shed 3 bases, J shed 5 bases, and the junction held 6 bases outside the gene matches. CDR3 size: 15 residues. CDR3 nucleotide sequence: TGTGCCAGCAGCGGGCGACAGGGGGCGCGAGATACGCAGTATTTT. Its translation: CASSGRQGARDTQYF.

The gene calls are TRBV5-1 and TRBJ1-2; no firm D call. CDR3 length: 13 amino acids. V lost 0 bases and J lost 6, with 9 bases in between. CDR1 SGHRS and CDR2 YFSETQ come from the germline V gene. Written as DNA, the CDR3 is TGCGCCAGCAGCTTGGGGCGGACTGATGGCTACACCTTC. Residues: CASSLGRTDGYTF.

CDR3 DNA sequence: TGCGCCAGCAGCTTAGGAGGACTAGCGGAGAGAGGTGAGCAGTACTTC. Translating gives CASSLGGLAERGEQYF. V is TRBV5-1 and J is TRBJ2-7, with 10 bases identical to TRBD2. The CDR3 is made up of 16 amino acids. After removal of 2 bases from V and 7 bases from J, the junction contained 12 bases not matched to a gene. Looked up from germline, CDR1 is SGHRS and CDR2 is YFSETQ.

This clone was seen a single time. The rearrangement uses TRBV10-2 and TRBJ2-7; 7 bases map to TRBD2. V shed 8 bases and J 2 bases; nucleotides not matched to a gene: 6. The CDR3 extends over 13 amino acids. CDR1 and CDR2 (germline): WSHSY, SAAADI. The CDR3 sequence is CASRAGAAYEQYF. The CDR3 DNA sequence: TGCGCCAGCCGGGCGGGAGCCGCCTACGAGCAGTACTTC.

The chain carries TRBV6-5 and TRBJ1-3, with TRBD1 as a possible D gene (6 bases). Trimming removed 5 bases at V and 4 bases at J, with 15 bases between. CDR1 and CDR2 from the germline V gene are MNHEY and SVGAGI. This CDR3 comprises 15 residues. The CDR3 loop is CASSPDSSLGNTIYF. CDR3 nucleotides: TGTGCCAGCAGTCCGGACAGCTCGCTGGGAAACACCATATATTTT.

This chain uses TRBV4-1 with TRBJ2-7, with 7 bases matching TRBD2. Per the germline V gene, CDR1 is MGHRA and CDR2 is YSYEKL. After removal of 0 bases from V and 0 bases from J, the junction contained 2 bases not matched to a gene. The CDR3 totals 15 residues. Written as DNA, the CDR3 is TGCGCCAGCAGCCAAGAGGGAGGGTCCTCCTACGAGCAGTACTTC. Residues: CASSQEGGSSYEQYF.